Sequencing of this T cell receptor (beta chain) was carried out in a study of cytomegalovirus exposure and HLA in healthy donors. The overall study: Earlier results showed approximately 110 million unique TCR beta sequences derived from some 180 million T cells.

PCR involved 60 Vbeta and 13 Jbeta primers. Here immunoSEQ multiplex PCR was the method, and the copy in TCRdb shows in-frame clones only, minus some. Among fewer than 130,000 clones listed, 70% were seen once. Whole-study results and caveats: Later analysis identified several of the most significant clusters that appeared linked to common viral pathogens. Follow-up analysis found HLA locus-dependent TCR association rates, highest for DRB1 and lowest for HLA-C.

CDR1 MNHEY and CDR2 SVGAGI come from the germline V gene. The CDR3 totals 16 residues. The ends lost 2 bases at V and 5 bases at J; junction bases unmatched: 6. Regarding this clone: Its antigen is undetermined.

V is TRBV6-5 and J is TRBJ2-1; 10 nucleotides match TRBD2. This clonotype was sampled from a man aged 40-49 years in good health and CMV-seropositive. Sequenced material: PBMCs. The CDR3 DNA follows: TGTGCCAGCAGTTACCAGGGACTAGCGCCTAACAATGAGCAGTTCTTC. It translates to CASSYQGLAPNNEQFF.